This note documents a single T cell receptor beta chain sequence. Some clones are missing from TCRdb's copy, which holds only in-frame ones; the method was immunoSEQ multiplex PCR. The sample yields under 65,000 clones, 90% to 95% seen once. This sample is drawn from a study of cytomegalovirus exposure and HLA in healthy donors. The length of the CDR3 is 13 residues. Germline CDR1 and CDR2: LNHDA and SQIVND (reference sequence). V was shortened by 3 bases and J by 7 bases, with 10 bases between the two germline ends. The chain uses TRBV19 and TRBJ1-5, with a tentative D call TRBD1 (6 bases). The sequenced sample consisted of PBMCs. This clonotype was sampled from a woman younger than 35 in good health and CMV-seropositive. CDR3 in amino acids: CASSIGGRQPQHF. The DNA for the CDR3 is TGTGCCAGTAGTATTGGGGGCAGACAGCCCCAGCATTTT.